This TCR beta chain is drawn from a study of blood T cells in healthy people across ages. Then a second PCR, running about 6 to 11 cycles, was carried out with a sample-barcoded 5' primer and a J-beta primer mix. MiXCR was run by TCRdb on the 5' RACE reads, yielding one entry per CDR3 protein. Of more than 550,000 distinct CDR3 sequences listed, around a fifth are singletons. Sequences were obtained from blood. This sequence was found in a man between 65 and 85 years old in good health.

CDR3 DNA sequence: TGTGCCACCAGTGACCGGACTAGCGGGAGAGATACGCAGTATTTT. It codes for CATSDRTSGRDTQYF. The chain employs TRBV24-1 and TRBJ2-3; 13 nucleotides line up with TRBD2. This CDR3 region has 15 residues. Germline V lookup: CDR1 KGHDR, CDR2 SFDVKD. J was trimmed by 5 bases and V by 4 bases; bases with no gene match: 2.